This T cell receptor beta chain was recorded in a study of CXCR3-negative and CXCR3-positive naive CD8 T cells. Study outcomes and limitations: CXCR3-positive naive cells carried more hydrophobic TRB CDR3s than CXCR3-negative ones.

Researchers prepared the TRB cDNA libraries using 5' RACE with UMI labels. TCRdb reanalyzed the 5' RACE reads, giving one entry per CDR3 protein sequence and no DNA. This repertoire comprises approximately 89,000 distinct CDR3 sequences; its ten largest clones make up almost 0.55%. There are 15 residues in the CDR3. Germline assignment: CDR1 SGHTA and CDR2 FQGTGA. With respect to this clonotype: Its antigen is unknown.

This TCR came from a human donor in good health. Some clones in this sample may be carry-over from other donors' samples. The sequencing input was naive CXCR3+ CD8+ T cells from blood. Noted subset: CD45RO-CCR7+CD27+CD95- naive CD8+ T cells expressing CXCR3 (TNR3+). This sequence joins TRBV7-3 and TRBJ2-1; TCRdb's D call of TRBD1 is untestable without DNA. CDR3: CASSLPTGGVNEQFF.